This T cell receptor beta chain was observed in a study of blood T cell repertoires in COVID-19. Study overall: The United States, Italy and Spain provided the acute and convalescent COVID-19 samples. In each case, the material was cDNA or gDNA derived from T cells, B-cell-depleted T cells, or PBMCs.

J was trimmed by 3 bases and V by 4 bases; bases with no gene match: 6. CDR3 length: 14 amino acids. CDR1 is SEHNR, CDR2 FQNEAQ, per germline (reference sequence). Study processing details: Amplification of reference gene primers was used by the study to estimate nucleated cell counts. Clones were read by immunoSEQ multiplex PCR, and TCRdb kept only the in-frame ones, dropping some. V, J and clone size are taken as reported in that table, and D and trimming were inferred from the DNA itself. The sample records about 220,000 clones, around 84% being singletons. This rearrangement joins TRBV7-9 to TRBJ2-7, with 7 nucleotides matching TRBD1. The sample comprised peripheral blood. This clonotype originated in an older woman who had recovered from COVID-19. Here the CDR3 DNA reads TGTGCCAGCAGCTATCAACAGGGGAGCTACGAGCAGTACTTC. It yields the protein CASSYQQGSYEQYF. Using reference TRBV7-9 and TRBJ2-7 for the parts outside the CDR3, the full variable domain is DTGVSQNPRHKITKRGQNVTFRCDPISEHNRLYWYRQTLGQGPEFLTYFQNEAQLEKSRLLSDRFSAERPKGSFSTLEIQRTEQGDSAMYLCASSYQQGSYEQYFGPGTRLTVT.